This entry lists 10 T cell receptor beta chains sequenced from one sample in a study of tumor-infiltrating lymphocytes in oesophageal squamous cell carcinoma. MiXCR, run by TCRdb on the PCR reads, gives a single entry per CDR3 protein. The table has approximately 12,000 distinct CDR3 sequences, roughly 50% seen once; the top ten hold about 42%. The sequenced material came from esophageal tumor tissue. These receptors came from a female donor with esophageal squamous cell carcinoma.

This rearrangement joins TRBV5-4 to TRBJ2-1; TRBD1 or TRBD2 may be the D gene (6 bases each). The J call may be incorrect, as the DNA end agrees better with TRBJ2-7. CDR3 length: 16 amino acids. Germline-derived CDR1 and CDR2 are SGHNT and YYREEE (reference sequence). The CDR3, as DNA: TGTGCCAGCAGCTTGGCGGGAGACAGGCTTTCCTACGAGCAGTACTTC. Protein: CASSLAGDRLSYEQYF.

This clonotype was found many times. This chain links TRBV6-1 with TRBJ1-1; D remains unclear. The V end was cut by 6 bases, the J end by 4 bases, with 18 bases between. The CDR3 length is 15 residues. Germline V lookup: CDR1 MNHNS, CDR2 SASEGT. The CDR3 is CASRPGPFMVTEAFF. The CDR3 bases are TGTGCCAGCAGACCTGGACCCTTTATGGTCACTGAAGCTTTCTTT.

This clonotype was detected ten times or more. The rearrangement joins TRBV7-9 to TRBJ2-7; D may be TRBD1 (5 bases). Germline loops: CDR1 SEHNR, CDR2 FQNEAQ (reference sequence). The V end was cut by 5 bases, the J end by 5 bases, with 19 bases between. The CDR3 has 15 amino acids. The CDR3, as DNA: TGTGCCAGCAGCCCGTTAAACCTAGGGGTCCACGAGCAGTACTTC. Amino acid sequence: CASSPLNLGVHEQYF.

This clonotype has at least ten counts. This may come from a read error, since a much larger clone is one base off. The chain recombines TRBV6-1 with TRBJ2-5; 9 bases align to TRBD2. Germline lookup yields CDR1 MNHNS and CDR2 SASEGT. The CDR3 loop spans 15 amino acids. The V gene end was trimmed by 5 bases and the J gene end by 11 bases; junction bases not matched to a gene: 15. The CDR3 protein is CASSSRGLAHNEQYF. The CDR3 nucleotides read TGTGCCAGCAGTTCACGGGGACTAGCCCACAATGAGCAGTACTTC.

This rearrangement joins TRBV7-6 to TRBJ2-7; TRBD1 matches at 8 bases. V lost 5 bases, J lost 3 bases, and 3 bases stayed unmatched. The germline V gene encodes CDR1 SGHVS and CDR2 FNYEAQ. The CDR3 sequence is 13 residues long. The CDR3 loop is CASSPTGGYEQYF. The CDR3 region has the DNA TGTGCCAGCAGCCCTACAGGGGGCTACGAGCAGTACTTC.

This clonotype was counted between two and nine times. CDR3 sequence reads: CASSLGHGSYEQYF. The CDR3 coding sequence is TGCGCCAGCAGCTTGGGTCACGGATCCTACGAGCAGTACTTC. The J gene is TRBJ2-7, the V gene TRBV5-1; D remains ambiguous. With 0 bases removed from V and 1 base from J, the gap between germline ends came to 8 bases. The CDR3 spans 14 residues. CDR1 SGHRS and CDR2 YFSETQ come from the germline V gene.

The gene calls are TRBV7-4 and TRBJ2-3; 10 bases are shared with TRBD2. Germline V gene data show CDR1 as SGHVT and CDR2 as SQSDAQ. Trimming cost V 5 bases and J 0 bases; bases outside gene matches: 5. The CDR3 is 16 residues long. The CDR3 sequence is CASSQTAGGSTDTQYF. CDR3 nucleotides: TGTGCCAGCAGCCAAACAGCGGGGGGGAGCACAGATACGCAGTATTTT. Filled out from reference TRBV7-4 and TRBJ2-3, the complete variable domain reads GAGVSQSPRYKVAKRGRDVALRCDSISGHVTLYWYRQTLGQGSEVLTYSQSDAQRDKSGRPSGRFSAERPERSVSTLKIQRTEQGDSAVYLCASSQTAGGSTDTQYFGPGTRLTVL.

This clonotype was recorded once. One end of the junction does not line up with germline, which may come from a read error. The V call is TRBV24-1, the J call TRBJ2-5; TRBD2 might be the D (5 bases). The J call is in doubt because the DNA end fits TRBJ2-7 better. CDR3 size: 15 residues. Germline loops: CDR1 KGHDR, CDR2 SFDVKD. In nucleotides, the CDR3 is TGTGCCACCAGTGAAACCGGACTGACCTCCAACGAGCAGTACTTC. This encodes CATSETGLTSNEQYF.

The V and J genes are TRBV20-1 and TRBJ2-5; TRBD1 agrees at 7 bases. The J call may be mistaken, given a closer DNA end match to TRBJ2-7. Germline V gene data show CDR1 as DFQATT and CDR2 as SNEGSKA (reference sequence). CDR3 length: 14 amino acids. In nucleotides, the CDR3 is TGCAGTGCTAGCTGGTGGACAGGAGAGGGCGAGCAGTACTTC. It encodes CSASWWTGEGEQYF.

In this sample, this clonotype turned up many times. The gene calls are TRBV4-2 and TRBJ2-7, with 12 bases aligning to TRBD1. V was clipped by 3 bases and J by 6 bases; unmatched bases: 9. The CDR3 spans 16 residues. Germline V gene sequence: CDR1 LGHNA, CDR2 YNFKEQ. The CDR3 nucleotides read TGTGCCAGCAGCCATGCCGGGACAGGGGGCTTGGTCGAGCAGTACTTC. Protein product: CASSHAGTGGLVEQYF.